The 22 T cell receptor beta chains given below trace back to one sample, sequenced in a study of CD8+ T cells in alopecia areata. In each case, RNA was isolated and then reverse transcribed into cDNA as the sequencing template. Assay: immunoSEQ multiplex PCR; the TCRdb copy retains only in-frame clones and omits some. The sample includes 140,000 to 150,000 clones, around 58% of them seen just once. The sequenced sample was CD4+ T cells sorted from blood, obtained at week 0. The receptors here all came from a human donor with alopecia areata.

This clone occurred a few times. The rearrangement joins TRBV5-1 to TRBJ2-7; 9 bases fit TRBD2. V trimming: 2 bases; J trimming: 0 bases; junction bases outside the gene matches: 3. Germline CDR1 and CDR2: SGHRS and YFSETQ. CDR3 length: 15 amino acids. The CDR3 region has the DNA TGCGCCAGCAGCTTTATAGCGGGGGCCTCCTACGAGCAGTACTTC. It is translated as CASSFIAGASYEQYF.

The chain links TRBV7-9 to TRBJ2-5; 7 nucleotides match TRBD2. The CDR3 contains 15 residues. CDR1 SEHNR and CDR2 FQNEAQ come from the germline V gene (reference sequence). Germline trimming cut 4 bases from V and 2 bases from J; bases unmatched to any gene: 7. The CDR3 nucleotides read TGTGCCAGCAGCTGGGGACTAACGAAACAAGAGACCCAGTACTTC. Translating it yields CASSWGLTKQETQYF.

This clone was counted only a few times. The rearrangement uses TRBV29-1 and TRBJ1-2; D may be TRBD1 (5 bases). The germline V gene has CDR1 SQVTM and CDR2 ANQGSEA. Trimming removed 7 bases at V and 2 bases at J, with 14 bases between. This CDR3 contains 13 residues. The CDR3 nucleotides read TGCAGCGCACTACCGGGGCTAAACTATGGCTACACCTTC. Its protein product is CSALPGLNYGYTF. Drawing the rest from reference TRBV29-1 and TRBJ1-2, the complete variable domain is SAVISQKPSRDICQRGTSLTIQCQVDSQVTMMFWYRQQPGQSLTLIATANQGSEATYESGFVIDKFPISRPNLTFSTLTVSNMSPEDSSIYLCSALPGLNYGYTFGSGTRLTVV.

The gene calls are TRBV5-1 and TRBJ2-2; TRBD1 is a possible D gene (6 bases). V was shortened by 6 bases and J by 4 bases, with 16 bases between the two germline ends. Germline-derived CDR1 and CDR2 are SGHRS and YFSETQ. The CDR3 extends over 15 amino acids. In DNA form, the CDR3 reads TGCGCCAGCATCAACGGACAGCTTGGCACCGGGGAGCTGTTTTTT. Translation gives CASINGQLGTGELFF.

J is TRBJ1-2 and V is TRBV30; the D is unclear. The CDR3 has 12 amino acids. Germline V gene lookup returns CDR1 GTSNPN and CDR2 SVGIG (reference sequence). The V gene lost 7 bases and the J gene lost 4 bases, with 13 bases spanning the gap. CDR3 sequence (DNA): TGTGCCTCTCAGGAACGGTTCTATGGCTACACCTTC. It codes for CASQERFYGYTF. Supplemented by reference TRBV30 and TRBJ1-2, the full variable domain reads SQTIHQWPATLVQPVGSPLSLECTVEGTSNPNLYWYRQAAGRGLQLLFYSVGIGQISSEVPQNLSASRPQDRQFILSSKKLLLSDSGFYLCASQERFYGYTFGSGTRLTVV.

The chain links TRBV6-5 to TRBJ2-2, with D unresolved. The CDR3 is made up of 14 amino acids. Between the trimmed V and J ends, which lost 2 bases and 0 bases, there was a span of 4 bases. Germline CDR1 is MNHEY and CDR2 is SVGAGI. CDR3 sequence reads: CASSYIANTGELFF. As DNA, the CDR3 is TGTGCCAGCAGTTACATAGCGAACACCGGGGAGCTGTTTTTT.

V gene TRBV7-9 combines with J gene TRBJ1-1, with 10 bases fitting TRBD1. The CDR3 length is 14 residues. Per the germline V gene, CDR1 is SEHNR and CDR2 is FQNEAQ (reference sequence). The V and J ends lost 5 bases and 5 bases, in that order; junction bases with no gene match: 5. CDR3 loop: CASSPGQGGTEAFF. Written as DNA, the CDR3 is TGTGCCAGCAGCCCCGGACAGGGGGGGACTGAAGCTTTCTTT. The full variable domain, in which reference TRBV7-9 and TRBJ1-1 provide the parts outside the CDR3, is DTGVSQNPRHKITKRGQNVTFRCDPISEHNRLYWYRQTLGQGPEFLTYFQNEAQLEKSRLLSDRFSAERPKGSFSTLEIQRTEQGDSAMYLCASSPGQGGTEAFFGQGTRLTVV.

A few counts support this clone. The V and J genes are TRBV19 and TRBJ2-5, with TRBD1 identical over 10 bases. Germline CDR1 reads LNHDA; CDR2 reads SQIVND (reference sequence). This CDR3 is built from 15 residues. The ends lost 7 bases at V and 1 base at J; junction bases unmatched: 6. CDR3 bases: TGTGCCAGTAATTCGGGACAGGGGACCCAAGAGACCCAGTACTTC. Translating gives CASNSGQGTQETQYF.

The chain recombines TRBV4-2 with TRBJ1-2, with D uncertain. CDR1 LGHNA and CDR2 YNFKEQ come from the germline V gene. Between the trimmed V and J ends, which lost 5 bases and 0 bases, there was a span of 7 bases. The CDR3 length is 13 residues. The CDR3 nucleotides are TGTGCCAGCAGCGAGCCTCCTAACTATGGCTACACCTTC. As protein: CASSEPPNYGYTF.

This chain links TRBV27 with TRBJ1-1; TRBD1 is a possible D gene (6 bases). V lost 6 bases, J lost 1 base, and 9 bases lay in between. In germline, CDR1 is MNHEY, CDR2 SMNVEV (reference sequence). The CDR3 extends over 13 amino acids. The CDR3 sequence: CASRTQGNTEAFF. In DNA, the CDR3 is TGTGCCAGCAGGACACAGGGGAACACTGAAGCTTTCTTT.

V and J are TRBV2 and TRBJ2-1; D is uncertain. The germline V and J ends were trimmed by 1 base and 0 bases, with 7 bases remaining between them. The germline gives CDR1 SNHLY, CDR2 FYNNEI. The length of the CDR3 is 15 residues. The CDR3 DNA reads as TGTGCCAGCAGTGAAGGCCCAAGCTCCTACAATGAGCAGTTCTTC. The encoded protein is CASSEGPSSYNEQFF. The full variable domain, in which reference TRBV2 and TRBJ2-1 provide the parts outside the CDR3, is EPEVTQTPSHQVTQMGQEVILRCVPISNHLYFYWYRQILGQKVEFLVSFYNNEISEKSEIFDDQFSVERPDGSNFTLKIRSTKLEDSAMYFCASSEGPSSYNEQFFGPGTRLTVL.

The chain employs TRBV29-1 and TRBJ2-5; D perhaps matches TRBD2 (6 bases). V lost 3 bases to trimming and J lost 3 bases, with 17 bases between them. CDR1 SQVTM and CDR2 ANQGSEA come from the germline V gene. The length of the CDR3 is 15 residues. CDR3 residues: CSVDRDSGVEETQYF. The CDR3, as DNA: TGCAGCGTTGATAGGGACTCCGGGGTGGAAGAGACCCAGTACTTC. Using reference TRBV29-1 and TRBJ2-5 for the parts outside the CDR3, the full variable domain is SAVISQKPSRDICQRGTSLTIQCQVDSQVTMMFWYRQQPGQSLTLIATANQGSEATYESGFVIDKFPISRPNLTFSTLTVSNMSPEDSSIYLCSVDRDSGVEETQYFGPGTRLLVL.

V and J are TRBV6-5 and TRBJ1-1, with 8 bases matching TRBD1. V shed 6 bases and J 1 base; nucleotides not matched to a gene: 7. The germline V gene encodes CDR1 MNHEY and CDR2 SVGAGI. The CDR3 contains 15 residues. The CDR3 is CASSKGGTGNTEAFF. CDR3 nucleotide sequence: TGTGCCAGCAGCAAAGGAGGGACAGGGAACACTGAAGCTTTCTTT.

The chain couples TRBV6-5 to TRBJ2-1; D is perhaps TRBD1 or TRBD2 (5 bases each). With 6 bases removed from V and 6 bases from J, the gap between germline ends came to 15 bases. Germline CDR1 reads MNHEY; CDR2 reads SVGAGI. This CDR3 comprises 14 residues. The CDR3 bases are TGTGCCAGCAGCACCGGGACCTTTCGCAATGAGCAGTTCTTC. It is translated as CASSTGTFRNEQFF.

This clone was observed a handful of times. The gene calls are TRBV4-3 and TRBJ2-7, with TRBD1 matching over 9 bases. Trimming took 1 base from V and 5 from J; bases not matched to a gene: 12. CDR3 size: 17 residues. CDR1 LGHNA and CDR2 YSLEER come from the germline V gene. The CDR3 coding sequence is TGCGCCAGCAGCCAAGGCCATATGGGGACAGGGAGCAACGAGCAGTACTTC. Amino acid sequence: CASSQGHMGTGSNEQYF.

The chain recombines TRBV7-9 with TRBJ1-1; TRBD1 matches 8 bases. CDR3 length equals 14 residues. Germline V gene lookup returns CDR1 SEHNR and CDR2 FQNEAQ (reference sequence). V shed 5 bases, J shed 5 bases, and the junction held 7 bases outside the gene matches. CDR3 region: CASSDGRGRTEAFF. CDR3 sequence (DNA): TGTGCCAGCAGCGACGGCAGGGGGCGAACTGAAGCTTTCTTT.

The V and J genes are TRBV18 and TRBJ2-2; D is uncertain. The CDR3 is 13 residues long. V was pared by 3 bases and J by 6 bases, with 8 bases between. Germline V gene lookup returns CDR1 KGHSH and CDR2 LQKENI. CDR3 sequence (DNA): TGTGCCAGCTCACCTACAGCCTCCGGGGAGCTGTTTTTT. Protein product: CASSPTASGELFF.

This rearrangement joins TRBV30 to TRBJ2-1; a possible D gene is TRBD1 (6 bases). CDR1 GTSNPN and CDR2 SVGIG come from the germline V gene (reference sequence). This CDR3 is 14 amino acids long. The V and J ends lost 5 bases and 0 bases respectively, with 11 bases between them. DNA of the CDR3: TGTGCCTGGGACCAGGGGTTCTCCTACAATGAGCAGTTCTTC. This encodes CAWDQGFSYNEQFF.

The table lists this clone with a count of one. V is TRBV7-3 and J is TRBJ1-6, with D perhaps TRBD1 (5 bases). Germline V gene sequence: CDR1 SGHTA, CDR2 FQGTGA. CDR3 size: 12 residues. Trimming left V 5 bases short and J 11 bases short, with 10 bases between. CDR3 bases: TGTGCCAGCAGCGGGGCAGGGACACCCCTCCACTTT. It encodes CASSGAGTPLHF.

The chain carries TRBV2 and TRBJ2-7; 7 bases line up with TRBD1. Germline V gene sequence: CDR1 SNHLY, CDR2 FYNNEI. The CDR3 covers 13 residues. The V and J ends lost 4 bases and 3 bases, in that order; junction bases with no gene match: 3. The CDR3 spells CASSVDRDYEQYF. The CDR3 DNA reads TGTGCCAGCAGTGTCGACAGGGACTACGAGCAGTACTTC.

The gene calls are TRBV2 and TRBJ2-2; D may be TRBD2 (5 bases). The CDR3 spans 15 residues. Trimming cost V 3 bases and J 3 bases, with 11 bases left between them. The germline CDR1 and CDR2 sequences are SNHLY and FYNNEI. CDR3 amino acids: CASSDTGVDTGELFF. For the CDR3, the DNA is TGTGCCAGCAGTGACACCGGGGTAGACACCGGGGAGCTGTTTTTT.

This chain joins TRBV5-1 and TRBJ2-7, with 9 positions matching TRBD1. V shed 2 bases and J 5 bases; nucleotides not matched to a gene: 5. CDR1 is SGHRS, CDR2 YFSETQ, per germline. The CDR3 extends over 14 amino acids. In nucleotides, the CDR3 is TGCGCCAGCAGCTTTGGGGACAGGGACGACGAGCAGTACTTC. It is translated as CASSFGDRDDEQYF.